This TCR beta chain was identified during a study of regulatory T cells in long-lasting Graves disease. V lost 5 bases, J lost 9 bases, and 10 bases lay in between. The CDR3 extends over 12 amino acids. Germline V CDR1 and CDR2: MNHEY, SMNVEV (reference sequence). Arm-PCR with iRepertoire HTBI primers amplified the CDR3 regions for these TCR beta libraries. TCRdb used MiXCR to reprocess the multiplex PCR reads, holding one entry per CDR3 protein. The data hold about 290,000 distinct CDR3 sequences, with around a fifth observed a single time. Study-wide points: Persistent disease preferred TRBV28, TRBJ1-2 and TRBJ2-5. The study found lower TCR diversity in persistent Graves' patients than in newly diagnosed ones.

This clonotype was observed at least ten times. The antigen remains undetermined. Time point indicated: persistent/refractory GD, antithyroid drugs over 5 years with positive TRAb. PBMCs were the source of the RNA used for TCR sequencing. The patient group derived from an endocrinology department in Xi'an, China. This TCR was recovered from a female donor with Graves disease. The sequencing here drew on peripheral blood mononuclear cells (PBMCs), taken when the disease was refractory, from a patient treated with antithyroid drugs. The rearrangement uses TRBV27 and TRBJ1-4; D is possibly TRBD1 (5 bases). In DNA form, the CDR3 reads TGTGCCAGCAGTGCCCCAGGGCAAAAACTGTTTTTT. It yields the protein CASSAPGQKLFF.